The sequence of this TCR beta chain was determined in a study of blood T cell repertoires in COVID-19. Overall study: Whether acute or convalescent, the COVID-19 samples came from the United States, Italy and Spain.

This CDR3 has 18 residues. The germline CDR1 and CDR2 sequences are ENHRY and SYGVKD. V was pared by 4 bases and J by 7 bases, with 10 bases of the junction left unmatched. Sequencing used immunoSEQ multiplex PCR; TCRdb keeps in-frame clones, though not all of them. Counted here are 200,000 to 300,000 clones, approximately 83% occurring once; the ten biggest clones make up around 3.3%. Participants' own reports of clinical history determined their cohort assignment. The gene calls are TRBV10-3 and TRBJ2-1; 16 bases align to TRBD2. The sample comprised PBMCs or T cells enriched from blood (not recorded which). This receptor was taken from a woman aged 40 to 50 with acute COVID-19. The CDR3 sequence is CAISAGTSGRASKNEQFF. The CDR3, as DNA: TGTGCCATCAGTGCCGGGACTAGCGGGAGGGCTTCTAAGAATGAGCAGTTCTTC.